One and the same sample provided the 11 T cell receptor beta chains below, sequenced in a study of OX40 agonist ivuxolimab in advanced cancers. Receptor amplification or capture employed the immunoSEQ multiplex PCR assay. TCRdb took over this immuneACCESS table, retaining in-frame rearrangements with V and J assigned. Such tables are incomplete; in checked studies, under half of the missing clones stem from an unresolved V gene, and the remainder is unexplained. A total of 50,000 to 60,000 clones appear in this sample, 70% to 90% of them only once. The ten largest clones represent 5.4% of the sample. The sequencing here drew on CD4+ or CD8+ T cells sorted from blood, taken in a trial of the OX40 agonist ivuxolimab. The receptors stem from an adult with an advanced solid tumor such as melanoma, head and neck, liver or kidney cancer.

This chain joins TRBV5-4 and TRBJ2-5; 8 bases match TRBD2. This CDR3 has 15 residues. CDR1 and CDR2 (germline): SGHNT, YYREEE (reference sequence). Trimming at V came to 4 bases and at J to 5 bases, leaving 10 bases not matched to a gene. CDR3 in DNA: TGTGCCAGCAGCGGGGGACTAGTAAGGTCGGAGACCCAGTACTTC. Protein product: CASSGGLVRSETQYF.

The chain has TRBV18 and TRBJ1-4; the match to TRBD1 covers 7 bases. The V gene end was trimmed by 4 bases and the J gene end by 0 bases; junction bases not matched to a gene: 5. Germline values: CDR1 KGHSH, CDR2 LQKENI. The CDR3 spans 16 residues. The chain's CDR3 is CASSRTGQTTNEKLFF. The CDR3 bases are TGTGCCAGCTCACGGACGGGACAGACAACTAATGAAAAACTGTTTTTT.

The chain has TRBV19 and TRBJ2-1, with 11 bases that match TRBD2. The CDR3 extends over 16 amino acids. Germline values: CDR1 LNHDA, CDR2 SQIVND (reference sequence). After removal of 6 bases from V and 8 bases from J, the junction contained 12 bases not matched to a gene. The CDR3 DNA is TGTGCCAGTAGCGAGGGACTAGCGGTTCCCGGGGATGAGCAGTTCTTC. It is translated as CASSEGLAVPGDEQFF. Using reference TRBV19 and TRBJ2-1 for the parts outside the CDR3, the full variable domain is DGGITQSPKYLFRKEGQNVTLSCEQNLNHDAMYWYRQDPGQGLRLIYYSQIVNDFQKGDIAEGYSVSREKKESFPLTVTSAQKNPTAFYLCASSEGLAVPGDEQFFGPGTRLTVL.

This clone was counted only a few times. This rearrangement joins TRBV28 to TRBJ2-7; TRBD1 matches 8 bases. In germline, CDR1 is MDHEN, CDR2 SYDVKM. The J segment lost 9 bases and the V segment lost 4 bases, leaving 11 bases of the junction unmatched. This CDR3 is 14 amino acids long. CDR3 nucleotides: TGTGCCAGCAGTTACCCGACAGGGGTCTCGTCGCAGTACTTC. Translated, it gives CASSYPTGVSSQYF.

The CDR3 region has the DNA TGTGCCAGCAGGTCCGGGACAGGGGGCTCGTACGAGCAGTACTTC. It is translated as CASRSGTGGSYEQYF. V and J are TRBV6-5 and TRBJ2-7; 12 nucleotides match TRBD1. In germline, CDR1 is MNHEY, CDR2 SVGAGI. Losses at the gene ends were 6 bases for V and 4 bases for J; bases not matched to a gene: 7. The CDR3 length is 15 residues.

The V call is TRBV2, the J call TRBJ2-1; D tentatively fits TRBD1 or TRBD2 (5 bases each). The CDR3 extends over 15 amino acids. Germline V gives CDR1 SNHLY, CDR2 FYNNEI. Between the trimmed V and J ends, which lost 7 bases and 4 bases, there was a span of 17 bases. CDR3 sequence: CASIRGLKRYNEQFF. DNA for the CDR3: TGTGCCAGCATTAGGGGCCTTAAGCGGTACAATGAGCAGTTCTTC.

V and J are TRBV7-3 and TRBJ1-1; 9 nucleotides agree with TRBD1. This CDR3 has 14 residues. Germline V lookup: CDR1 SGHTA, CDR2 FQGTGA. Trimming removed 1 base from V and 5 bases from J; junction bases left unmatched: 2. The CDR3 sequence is CASSLRGQGTEAFF. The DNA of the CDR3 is TGTGCCAGCAGCTTAAGAGGACAGGGGACTGAAGCTTTCTTT.

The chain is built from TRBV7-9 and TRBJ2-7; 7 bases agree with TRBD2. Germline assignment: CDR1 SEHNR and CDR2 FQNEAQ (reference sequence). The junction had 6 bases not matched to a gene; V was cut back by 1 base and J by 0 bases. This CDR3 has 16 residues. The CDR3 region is CASSLVTSAHSYEQYF. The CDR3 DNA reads TGTGCCAGCAGCTTAGTTACTAGCGCCCACTCCTACGAGCAGTACTTC.

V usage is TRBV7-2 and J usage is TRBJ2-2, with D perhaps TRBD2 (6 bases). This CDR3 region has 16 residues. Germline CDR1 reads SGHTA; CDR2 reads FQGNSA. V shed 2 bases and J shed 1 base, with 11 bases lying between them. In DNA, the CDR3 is TGTGCCAGCAGCTTAATGTGGGACTTGAACACCGGGGAGCTGTTTTTT. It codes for CASSLMWDLNTGELFF.

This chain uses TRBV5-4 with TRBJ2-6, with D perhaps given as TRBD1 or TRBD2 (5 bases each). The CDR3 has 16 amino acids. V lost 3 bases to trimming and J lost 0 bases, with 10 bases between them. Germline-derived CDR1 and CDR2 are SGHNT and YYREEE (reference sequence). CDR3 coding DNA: TGTGCCAGCAGCTGGGGTGGGGGCTCTGGGGCCAACGTCCTGACTTTC. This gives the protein CASSWGGGSGANVLTF.

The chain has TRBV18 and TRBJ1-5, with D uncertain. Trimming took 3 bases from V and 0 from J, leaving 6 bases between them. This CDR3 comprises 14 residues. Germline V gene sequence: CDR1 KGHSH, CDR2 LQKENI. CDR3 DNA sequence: TGTGCCAGCTCACCCAGCCATAGCAATCAGCCCCAGCATTTT. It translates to CASSPSHSNQPQHF.